A single sample is the source of the 7 T cell receptor beta chains below, sequenced in a study of cytomegalovirus exposure and HLA in healthy donors. In the PCR, 60 Vbeta and 13 Jbeta primers were used. Profiling relied on immunoSEQ multiplex PCR, and the TCRdb table lists in-frame clones only, not all of them. Altogether some 150,000 clones are present, around 73% being singletons, with the ten largest covering about an eighth. Sequencing used PBMCs. Source of these receptors: a human donor in good health.

V is TRBV9 and J is TRBJ2-7; TRBD2 is a possible D gene (6 bases). Trimming took off 4 bases at V and 5 bases at J, with 16 bases between the two ends. The germline gives CDR1 SGDLS, CDR2 YYNGEE. There are 14 residues in the CDR3. CDR3 nucleotides: TGTGCCAGCAGCCCCAGACTAGAGGCCAACGAGCAGTACTTC. Its protein is CASSPRLEANEQYF.

V and J are TRBV7-3 and TRBJ2-3; 9 nucleotides agree with TRBD2. Germline-derived CDR1 and CDR2 are SGHTA and FQGTGA. The trim removed 4 bases at V and 4 bases at J, leaving 9 bases unmatched. The CDR3 loop spans 16 amino acids. The chain's CDR3 is CASSSQSGGRSDTQYF. In nucleotides, the CDR3 is TGTGCCAGCAGCTCCCAAAGCGGGGGGCGGTCAGATACGCAGTATTTT.

V usage is TRBV19 and J usage is TRBJ1-2; perhaps TRBD1 as D (5 bases). The germline V and J ends were trimmed by 3 bases and 7 bases, with 12 bases remaining between them. The CDR3 sequence is 13 residues long. Looked up from germline, CDR1 is LNHDA and CDR2 is SQIVND (reference sequence). The CDR3 coding sequence is TGTGCCAGTAGTATTCCCAGGGTCGGTGGCTACACCTTC. This sequence encodes CASSIPRVGGYTF.

CDR3 DNA: TGCAGCGTTGATGCGGGGGGGCACTACAATGAGCAGTTCTTC. It translates to CSVDAGGHYNEQFF. The chain employs TRBV29-1 and TRBJ2-1; 9 nucleotides match TRBD2. Trimming removed 3 bases from V and 3 bases from J; junction bases left unmatched: 3. CDR3 length equals 14 residues. Looked up from germline, CDR1 is SQVTM and CDR2 is ANQGSEA.

The chain has TRBV29-1 and TRBJ2-7; 14 bases are shared with TRBD2. Unmatched junction bases numbered 21, after V lost 8 bases and J lost 0 bases. CDR3 length: 20 residues. CDR1 and CDR2 from the germline V gene are SQVTM and ANQGSEA. The CDR3 reads CSSFSPRTGTSGSGSYEQYF. DNA of the CDR3: TGCAGCTCGTTTTCCCCTCGTACCGGGACTAGCGGGAGCGGCTCCTACGAGCAGTACTTC.

In the case of this clone: The sample contains more than one DNA sequence encoding this CDR3. The chain carries TRBV9 and TRBJ1-2, with unresolved D. Between the trimmed V and J ends, which lost 7 bases and 6 bases, there was a span of 7 bases. Per the germline V gene, CDR1 is SGDLS and CDR2 is YYNGEE. The CDR3 covers 10 residues. The CDR3 is CASGGNGYTF. The CDR3 DNA reads as TGTGCCAGCGGCGGTAATGGCTACACCTTC.

The CDR3 coding sequence is TGTGCCAGCTCACCACCGATAGCCTCTAACTATGGCTACACCTTC. It is translated as CASSPPIASNYGYTF. This rearrangement joins TRBV18 to TRBJ1-2; no definite D call. Deletions cut 0 bases from V and 0 bases from J, with 8 bases between. The CDR3 contains 15 residues. Germline V gives CDR1 KGHSH, CDR2 LQKENI.